Listed below are T cell receptor beta chains from one sample, sequenced in a study of blood T cells in healthy people across ages. TCRdb re-derived calls from the 5' RACE reads in MiXCR, one entry per CDR3 protein. The sample holds roughly 1,800,000 distinct CDR3 sequences, approximately 50% seen once. The sequencing input was blood. These receptors were obtained from a woman aged 40-49 years in good health. Each CDR3 is given with its conserved first and last residue. A D gene is named only where the DNA matches it firmly. The size of a clone is reported for some rows only, either as once, few or many, or as a class for expanded clones.

v_gene,abundance,j_gene,d_gene,CDR3aa,CDR3nt
TRBV6-5,few,TRBJ1-2,NA,CASSFGGGINYGYTF,TGTGCCAGCAGTTTTGGGGGTGGGATTAACTATGGCTACACCTTC
TRBV6-1,NA,TRBJ2-1,TRBD2,CASSVSGGARNEQFF,TGTGCCAGCAGTGTCAGCGGGGGGGCCAGGAATGAGCAGTTCTTC
TRBV3-1,NA,TRBJ1-2,TRBD1,CASRRNRTGYLPNVYGYTF,TGTGCCAGCAGGCGTAATAGGACAGGGTACCTTCCAAACGTCTATGGCTACACCTTC
TRBV28,NA,TRBJ2-7,NA,CAIGPTYEQYF,TGTGCAATCGGGCCGACCTACGAGCAGTACTTC
TRBV29-1,NA,TRBJ2-3,NA,CSVEMGGITDTQYF,TGCAGCGTTGAAATGGGAGGTATCACAGATACGCAGTATTTT
TRBV5-1,many,TRBJ2-5,NA,CASSYPGETQYF,TGTGCCAGCAGTTATCCAGGGGAGACCCAGTACTTC
TRBV4-2,NA,TRBJ2-1,TRBD1,CASSQDGQGADNEQFF,TGTGCCAGCAGCCAAGACGGGCAGGGGGCCGACAATGAGCAGTTCTTC
TRBV7-2,few,TRBJ2-3,NA,CASSLNRDRQYF,TGTGCCAGCAGCTTAAACCGAGACCGTCAGTATTTT
TRBV27,NA,TRBJ1-2,TRBD1,CASSLERGHGYTF,TGTGCCAGCAGTTTAGAAAGGGGGCACGGCTACACCTTC
TRBV20-1,NA,TRBJ2-7,NA,CSTSFFNEQYF,TGCAGTACTAGCTTTTTCAACGAGCAGTACTTC
TRBV4-2,NA,TRBJ1-1,TRBD1,CASSQTDRLNTEAFF,TGTGCCAGCAGCCAAACGGACAGGCTGAACACTGAAGCTTTCTTT
TRBV18,NA,TRBJ1-2,NA,CASSPNAGTNYGYTF,TGTGCCAGCTCACCAAATGCAGGGACTAACTATGGCTACACCTTC
TRBV15,NA,TRBJ1-5,NA,CATSRVTGRDNQPQHF,TGTGCCACCAGCAGGGTAACAGGGAGAGACAATCAGCCCCAGCATTTT
TRBV27,NA,TRBJ1-2,NA,CASKEGGEGYTF,TGTGCCAGCAAGGAAGGGGGTGAAGGCTACACCTTC
TRBV27,NA,TRBJ2-3,NA,CASSFYGAEDTRYF,TGTGCCAGCAGTTTTTACGGGGCCGAGGATACGCGGTATTTT
TRBV29-1,NA,TRBJ2-3,NA,CSVDKAGGTDTQYF,TGCAGCGTGGACAAGGCTGGGGGCACAGATACGCAGTATTTT
TRBV20-1,NA,TRBJ2-6,NA,CSARAPTAVNSGANVLTF,TGCAGTGCTAGGGCGCCGACAGCGGTCAACTCTGGGGCCAACGTCCTGACTTTC
TRBV6-6,NA,TRBJ2-1,NA,CASTSPQGNEQFF,TGTGCCAGCACCTCCCCCCAGGGTAATGAGCAGTTCTTC
TRBV29-1,few,TRBJ1-4,NA,CSCRDLVEKLFF,TGCAGTTGCCGGGACTTGGTTGAAAAACTGTTTTTT
TRBV6-5,NA,TRBJ2-3,TRBD2,CASSLEYGRSTDTQYF,TGTGCCAGCAGCCTCGAGTACGGGAGGAGCACAGATACGCAGTATTTT
TRBV20-1,NA,TRBJ1-6,NA,CSAREEFSPLHF,TGCAGTGCTAGAGAAGAGTTTTCACCCCTCCACTTT
TRBV20-1,few,TRBJ2-5,NA,CSARDLGNSGPQRAQYF,TGCAGTGCTAGAGATCTAGGTAATAGCGGCCCACAGAGAGCCCAGTACTTC
TRBV29-1,once,TRBJ1-1,NA,CSVTTGLGSEAFF,TGCAGCGTTACAACAGGGCTCGGCTCTGAAGCTTTCTTT
TRBV18,NA,TRBJ1-3,NA,CASSPYEALDTIYF,TGTGCCAGCTCACCATACGAGGCTTTGGACACCATATATTTT
TRBV7-8,NA,TRBJ2-5,NA,CASSFTSRDSYF,TGTGCCAGCAGCTTTACGAGCCGGGATTCGTACTTC
TRBV5-5,NA,TRBJ2-3,NA,CASSSEQLSTDTQYF,TGTGCCAGCAGCTCGGAACAGCTGAGCACAGATACGCAGTATTTT
TRBV11-2,once,TRBJ2-7,NA,CASSLGRVAEQYF,TGTGCCAGCAGCTTAGGCAGGGTGGCGGAGCAGTACTTC
TRBV6-6,NA,TRBJ2-5,NA,CASSYPSRLQYQETQYF,TGTGCCAGCAGTTACCCCTCGCGACTCCAGTACCAAGAGACCCAGTACTTC